This is a list of T cell receptor beta chains from one sample in a study of a mutant IDH1 vaccine in newly diagnosed glioma. This table comes from immunoSEQ multiplex PCR, and its TCRdb copy is limited to in-frame clones, with some not included. The sample lists tens of thousands of clones, 80% to 90% occurring once. The source material was PBMCs, sampled from a glioma patient treated with radiotherapy, temozolomide or both. These receptors all come from a man under 40 with glioma. CDR3s include the opening cysteine and the closing phenylalanine or tryptophan. Fields, in order: J gene, D gene, V gene, clone size, CDR3 DNA, CDR3 protein. A D gene is named only where the DNA matches it firmly. Not all rows give a size; the values are once, few, many and, for expanded clones, a class.

TRBJ1-5 | . | TRBV7-6 | few | TGTGCCAGCAGCTTATCCGGGGGGCGTCAGCCCCAGCATTTT | CASSLSGGRQPQHF
TRBJ1-1 | . | TRBV18 | few | TGTGCCAGCTCACCACTCGGCGGAGGAGCTTTCTTT | CASSPLGGGAFF
TRBJ2-7 | . | TRBV7-2 | . | TGTGCCAGCATCCAGGGGCCGAGCTCCTACGAGCAGTACTTC | CASIQGPSSYEQYF
TRBJ2-5 | TRBD1 | TRBV2 | . | TGTGCCAGCAGTGACAACAGGGGATCGACGGAGACCCAGTACTTC | CASSDNRGSTETQYF
TRBJ2-3 | TRBD1 | TRBV18 | . | TGTGCCAGCTCACGGGACAGGGGTGCAGATACGCAGTATTTT | CASSRDRGADTQYF
TRBJ1-6 | TRBD1 | TRBV19 | . | TGTGCCAGTAGCCAGACAGGGTATAATTCACCCCTCCACTTT | CASSQTGYNSPLHF
TRBJ2-1 | . | TRBV6-1 | . | TGTGCCAGCAGACACACCGATAGCTCCTACAATGAGCAGTTCTTC | CASRHTDSSYNEQFF
TRBJ2-7 | TRBD2 | TRBV6-1 | . | TGTGCCAGCAGTGTACGACTAGCGGGGGCCAACCTTAATTTCTACGAGCAGTACTTC | CASSVRLAGANLNFYEQYF
TRBJ2-2 | . | TRBV11-2 | once | TGTGCCAGCAGCGCCTCCGGGACCTCGAACACCGGGGAGCTGTTTTTT | CASSASGTSNTGELFF
TRBJ2-2 | TRBD2 | TRBV6-4 | . | TGTGCCAGCAGTGACGGGCTAGCGGCGAGTACCGGGGAGCTGTTTTTT | CASSDGLAASTGELFF
TRBJ1-2 | TRBD1 | TRBV6-5 | . | TGTGCCAGCAGCCGATCTAGACAGGGGGCGGGCTACACCTTC | CASSRSRQGAGYTF
TRBJ2-6 | TRBD1 | TRBV5-1 | once | TGCGCCAGCAGCTTGGCCGGTCCGGGACAGGGTTTCTCTGGGGCCAACGTCCTGACTTTC | CASSLAGPGQGFSGANVLTF
TRBJ1-2 | TRBD1 | TRBV7-2 | few | TGTGCCAGCAGGTGGACAGGAAGAGCCAATGGCTACACCTTC | CASRWTGRANGYTF
TRBJ1-4 | TRBD1 | TRBV30 | . | TGTGCCTTCCTTCCCCGGGACAGGGTTGAAAAACTGTTTTTT | CAFLPRDRVEKLFF
TRBJ2-1 | . | TRBV5-4 | . | TGTGCCAGCAGCTTGAGGGTTGAGCAGTTCTTC | CASSLRVEQFF
TRBJ1-1 | . | TRBV27 | . | TGTGCCAGCAGTTTTGACAGGCTGAACACTGAAGCTTTCTTT | CASSFDRLNTEAFF
TRBJ2-5 | TRBD2 | TRBV5-4 | . | TGTGCCAGCAGCTATAGCGGGGTTGAGACCCAGTACTTC | CASSYSGVETQYF
TRBJ1-2 | TRBD1 | TRBV18 | once | TGTGCCAGCTCCCAGAGACAGGGAGCAGCTGGCTACACCTTC | CASSQRQGAAGYTF
TRBJ1-5 | . | TRBV5-1 | . | TGCGCCAGCAGCCGGGACGGTAGCAATCAGCCCCAGCATTTT | CASSRDGSNQPQHF
TRBJ1-2 | TRBD1 | TRBV19 | . | TGTGCCAGTTCGGGACAGAAAAACGGGGGCTACACCTTC | CASSGQKNGGYTF
TRBJ1-6 | TRBD1 | TRBV6-5 | . | TGTGCCAGCAGTTACTCGCCGGGACAGGGACCTTCACCCCTCCACTTT | CASSYSPGQGPSPLHF
TRBJ1-2 | . | TRBV7-9 | . | TGTGCCAGCAGCTCACTTCTTACAGGTTATGGCTACACCTTC | CASSSLLTGYGYTF
TRBJ2-7 | . | TRBV5-1 | . | TGCGCCAGCAGCTTGGCAGGACCGGGTTACGAGCAGTACTTC | CASSLAGPGYEQYF
TRBJ2-5 | . | TRBV10-3 | . | TGTGCCATCAGTGACAGGGAAGGGGAGACCCAGTACTTC | CAISDREGETQYF
TRBJ1-4 | . | TRBV5-1 | few | TGCGCCAGCAGCTTGGAGCCCACGGGGGCGGCTAATGAAAAACTGTTTTTT | CASSLEPTGAANEKLFF
TRBJ1-1 | . | TRBV11-3 | few | TGTGCCAGCAGCCCGACGGGACCCCACACTGAAGCTTTCTTT | CASSPTGPHTEAFF
TRBJ1-6 | . | TRBV30 | . | TGTGCCTGGAATCAGGGAGGGAGAAATTCACCCCTCCACTTT | CAWNQGGRNSPLHF
TRBJ1-3 | . | TRBV5-1 | . | TGCGCCAGCAGCTTGGGGATGGTCGCCTCTGGAAACACCATATATTTT | CASSLGMVASGNTIYF
TRBJ1-1 | TRBD1 | TRBV7-9 | . | TGTGCCAGCAGCCTTCGACAGGGAGGGAACACTGAAGCTTTCTTT | CASSLRQGGNTEAFF
TRBJ2-2 | TRBD1 | TRBV9 | . | TGTGCCAGCAGCCCGTACTCCGGGACAGAGATTACCGGGGAGCTGTTTTTT | CASSPYSGTEITGELFF
TRBJ2-5 | . | TRBV5-4 | once | TGTGCCAGCAGCTTGGGAGGGCAAAGGAGGGAGACCCAGTACTTC | CASSLGGQRRETQYF
TRBJ2-1 | . | TRBV20-1 | once | TGCAGTGCCGTCCCCCACACTGAGCAGTTCTTC | CSAVPHTEQFF
TRBJ1-5 | . | TRBV27 | . | TGTGCCAGCAGCTGGGGAAGGGATCAGCCCCAGCATTTT | CASSWGRDQPQHF
TRBJ2-5 | . | TRBV7-8 | . | TGTGCCAGCAGAAACGAAGAGACCCAGTACTTC | CASRNEETQYF
TRBJ1-6 | TRBD1 | TRBV19 | . | TGTGCCAGTTTCCCGACGGACAGGGGGCGAGACTATAATTCACCCCTCCACTTT | CASFPTDRGRDYNSPLHF
TRBJ2-1 | . | TRBV5-1 | . | TGCGCCAGCAGCTTGGAACGGGGGCCCATAGGGGAGCAGTTCTTC | CASSLERGPIGEQFF
TRBJ2-1 | . | TRBV7-9 | . | TGTGCCAGCAGCACCACCGGCGGGGACTCCTCCTACAATGAGCAGTTCTTC | CASSTTGGDSSYNEQFF
TRBJ1-2 | . | TRBV7-6 | . | TGTGCCAGCAGCTTAGGCTTTGCGAGGGTTGAGGCTGGCTACACCTTC | CASSLGFARVEAGYTF
TRBJ2-5 | TRBD1 | TRBV5-1 | . | TGCGCCAGCAGCTGGGGACAGGACCAAGAGACCCAGTACTTC | CASSWGQDQETQYF
TRBJ2-3 | . | TRBV27 | . | TGTGCCAGCAGCTTACCTAGCACAGATACGCAGTATTTT | CASSLPSTDTQYF
TRBJ1-1 | TRBD1 | TRBV5-4 | . | TGTGCCAGCACCTTGGACAGGGGAAGCACTGAAGCTTTCTTT | CASTLDRGSTEAFF
TRBJ2-1 | TRBD2 | TRBV18 | once | TGTGCCAGCTCACCACCGTCTAGCGGGGTAAGTGAGCAGTTCTTC | CASSPPSSGVSEQFF
TRBJ1-1 | TRBD1 | TRBV19 | few | TGTGCCACCCGCAGGGGGCCTGAAGCTTTCTTT | CATRRGPEAFF
TRBJ2-2 | . | TRBV27 | . | TGTGCCAGCAGTTTTGGACTCACCGGGGAGCTGTTTTTT | CASSFGLTGELFF
TRBJ1-2 | . | TRBV27 | . | TGTGCCAGCAGTTTAGTTTCTGAACGGACAGCTAACTATGGCTACACCTTC | CASSLVSERTANYGYTF
TRBJ2-2 | . | TRBV7-6 | . | TGTGCCAGCAGCTTCGGGCAAGGTACCGGGGAGCTGTTTTTT | CASSFGQGTGELFF
TRBJ2-7 | . | TRBV29-1 | . | TGCAGCGTTGGCCTAAGCAGGGGCTACCCGTCCTACGAGCAGTACTTC | CSVGLSRGYPSYEQYF
TRBJ2-3 | . | TRBV18 | . | TGTGCCAGCTCACCTGAGGTTTACACAGATACGCAGTATTTT | CASSPEVYTDTQYF